This T cell receptor (beta chain) was captured by sequencing in a study of control samples from healthy donors and cancer patients. Libraries were prepared by immunoSEQ multiplex PCR; TCRdb keeps only in-frame clonotypes and omits some of them. The sample holds 95,000 to 130,000 clones, 80% to 90% seen once. Sample: PBMCs. This receptor was obtained from a woman aged 45-60 years with colorectal cancer.

The DNA of the CDR3 is TGTGCCAGCTTCCTTGGGAACACCGGGGAGCTGTTTTTT. It translates to CASFLGNTGELFF. The chain links TRBV18 to TRBJ2-2; D is unclear. Germline-derived CDR1 and CDR2 are KGHSH and LQKENI. Trimming removed 7 bases at V and 1 base at J, with 7 bases between. The CDR3 totals 13 residues.